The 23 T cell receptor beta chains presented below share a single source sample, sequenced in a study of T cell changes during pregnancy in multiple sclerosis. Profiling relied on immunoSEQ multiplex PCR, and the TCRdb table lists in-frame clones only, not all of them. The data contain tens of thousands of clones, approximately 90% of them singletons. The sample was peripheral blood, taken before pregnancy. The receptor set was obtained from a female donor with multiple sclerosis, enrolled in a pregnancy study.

The CDR3 DNA reads TGTGCCAGCAGCCTCGGACTAGCGGGAGCCTACAATGAGCAGTTCTTC. Its protein product is CASSLGLAGAYNEQFF. The chain is built from TRBV14 and TRBJ2-1; TRBD2 matches 13 bases. V lost 4 bases, J lost 2 bases, and 2 bases stayed unmatched. Germline V gene lookup returns CDR1 SGHDN and CDR2 FVKESK. The CDR3 length is 16 residues.

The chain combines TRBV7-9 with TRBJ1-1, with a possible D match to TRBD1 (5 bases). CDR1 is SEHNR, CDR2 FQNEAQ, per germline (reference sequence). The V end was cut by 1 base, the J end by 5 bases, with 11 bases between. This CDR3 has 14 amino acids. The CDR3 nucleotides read TGTGCCAGCAGCTTAGTCTTGGAGGGGACTGAAGCTTTCTTT. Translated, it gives CASSLVLEGTEAFF.

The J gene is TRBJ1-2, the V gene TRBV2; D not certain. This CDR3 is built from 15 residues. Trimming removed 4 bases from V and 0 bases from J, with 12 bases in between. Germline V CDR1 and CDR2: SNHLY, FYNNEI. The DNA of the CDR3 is TGTGCCAGCAGTGTTGGGCTTCAAACTAACTATGGCTACACCTTC. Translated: CASSVGLQTNYGYTF. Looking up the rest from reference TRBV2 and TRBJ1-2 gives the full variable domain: EPEVTQTPSHQVTQMGQEVILRCVPISNHLYFYWYRQILGQKVEFLVSFYNNEISEKSEIFDDQFSVERPDGSNFTLKIRSTKLEDSAMYFCASSVGLQTNYGYTFGSGTRLTVV.

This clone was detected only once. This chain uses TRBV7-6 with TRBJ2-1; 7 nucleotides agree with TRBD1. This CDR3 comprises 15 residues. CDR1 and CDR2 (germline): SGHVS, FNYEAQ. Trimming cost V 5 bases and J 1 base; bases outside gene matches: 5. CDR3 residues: CASSQTGQSYNEQFF. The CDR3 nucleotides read TGTGCCAGCAGCCAGACAGGGCAATCCTACAATGAGCAGTTCTTC. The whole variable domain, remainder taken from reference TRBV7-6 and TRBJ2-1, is GAGVSQSPRYKVTKRGQDVALRCDPISGHVSLYWYRQALGQGPEFLTYFNYEAQQDKSGLPNDRFSAERPEGSISTLTIQRTEQRDSAMYRCASSQTGQSYNEQFFGPGTRLTVL.

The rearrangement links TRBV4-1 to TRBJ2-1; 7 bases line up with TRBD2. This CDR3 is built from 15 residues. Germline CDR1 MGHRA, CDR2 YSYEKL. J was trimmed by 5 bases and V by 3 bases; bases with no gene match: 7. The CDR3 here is CASSQGTSANNEQFF. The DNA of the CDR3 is TGCGCCAGCAGCCAGGGAACTAGCGCGAACAATGAGCAGTTCTTC.

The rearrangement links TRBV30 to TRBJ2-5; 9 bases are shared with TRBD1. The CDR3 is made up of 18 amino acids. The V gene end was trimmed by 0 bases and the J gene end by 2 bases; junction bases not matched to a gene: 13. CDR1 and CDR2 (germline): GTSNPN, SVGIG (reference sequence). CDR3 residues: CAWSVPHPADRGQETQYF. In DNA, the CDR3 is TGTGCCTGGAGTGTACCCCACCCCGCCGACAGGGGGCAAGAGACCCAGTACTTC. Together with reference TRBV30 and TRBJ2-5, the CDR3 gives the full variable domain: SQTIHQWPATLVQPVGSPLSLECTVEGTSNPNLYWYRQAAGRGLQLLFYSVGIGQISSEVPQNLSASRPQDRQFILSSKKLLLSDSGFYLCAWSVPHPADRGQETQYFGPGTRLLVL.

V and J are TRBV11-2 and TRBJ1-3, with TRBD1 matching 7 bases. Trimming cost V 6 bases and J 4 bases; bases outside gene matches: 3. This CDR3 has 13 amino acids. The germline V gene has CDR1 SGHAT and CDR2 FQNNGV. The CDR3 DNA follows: TGTGCCAGCAGTACAGGGGCCGGAAACACCATATATTTT. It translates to CASSTGAGNTIYF.

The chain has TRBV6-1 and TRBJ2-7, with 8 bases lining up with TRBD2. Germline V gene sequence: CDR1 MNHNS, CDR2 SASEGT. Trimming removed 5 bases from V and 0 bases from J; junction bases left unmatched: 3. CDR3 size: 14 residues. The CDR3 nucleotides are TGTGCCAGCAGTCAGGGGACTAGCTCCTACGAGCAGTACTTC. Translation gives CASSQGTSSYEQYF.

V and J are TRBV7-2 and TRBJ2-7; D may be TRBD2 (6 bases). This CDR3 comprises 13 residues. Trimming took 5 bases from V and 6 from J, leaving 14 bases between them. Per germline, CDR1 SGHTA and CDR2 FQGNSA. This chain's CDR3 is CASSPGGVREQYF. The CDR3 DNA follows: TGTGCCAGCAGCCCCGGCGGGGTTCGCGAGCAGTACTTC. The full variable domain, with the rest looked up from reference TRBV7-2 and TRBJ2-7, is GAGVSQSPSNKVTEKGKDVELRCDPISGHTALYWYRQSLGQGLEFLIYFQGNSAPDKSGLPSDRFSAERTGGSVSTLTIQRTQQEDSAVYLCASSPGGVREQYFGPGTRLTVT.

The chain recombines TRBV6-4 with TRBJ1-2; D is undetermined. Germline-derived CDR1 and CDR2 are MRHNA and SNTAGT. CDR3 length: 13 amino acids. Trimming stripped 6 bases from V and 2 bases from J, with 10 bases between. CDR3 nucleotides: TGTGCCAGCAGCCTCGACGGGAACTATGGCTACACCTTC. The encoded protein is CASSLDGNYGYTF.

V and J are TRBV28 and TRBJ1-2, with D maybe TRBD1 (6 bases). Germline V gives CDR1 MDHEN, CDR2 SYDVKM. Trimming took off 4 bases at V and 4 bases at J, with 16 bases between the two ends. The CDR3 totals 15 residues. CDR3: CASSYVQGGGYGYTF. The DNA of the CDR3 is TGTGCCAGCAGTTATGTGCAGGGAGGGGGCTATGGCTACACCTTC.

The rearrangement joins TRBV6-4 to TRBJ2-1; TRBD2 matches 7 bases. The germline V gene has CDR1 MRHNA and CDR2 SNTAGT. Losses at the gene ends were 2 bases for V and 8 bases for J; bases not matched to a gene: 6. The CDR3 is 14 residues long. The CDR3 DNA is TGTGCCAGCAGTGACACTAGCGTCTCCCATGAGCAGTTCTTC. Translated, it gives CASSDTSVSHEQFF.

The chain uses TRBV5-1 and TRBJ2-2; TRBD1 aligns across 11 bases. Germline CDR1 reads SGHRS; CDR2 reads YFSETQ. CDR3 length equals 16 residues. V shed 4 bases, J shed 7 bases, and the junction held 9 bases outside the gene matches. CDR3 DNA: TGCGCCAGCAGCCCTGGGACAGGGGGGTCCGGCGGGGAGCTGTTTTTT. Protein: CASSPGTGGSGGELFF.

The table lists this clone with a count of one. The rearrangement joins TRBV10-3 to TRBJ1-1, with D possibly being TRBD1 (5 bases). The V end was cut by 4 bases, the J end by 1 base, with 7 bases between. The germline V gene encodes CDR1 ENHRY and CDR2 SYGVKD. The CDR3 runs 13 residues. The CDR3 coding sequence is TGTGCCATCAGTGGCGGGGGGAACACTGAAGCTTTCTTT. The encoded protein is CAISGGGNTEAFF.

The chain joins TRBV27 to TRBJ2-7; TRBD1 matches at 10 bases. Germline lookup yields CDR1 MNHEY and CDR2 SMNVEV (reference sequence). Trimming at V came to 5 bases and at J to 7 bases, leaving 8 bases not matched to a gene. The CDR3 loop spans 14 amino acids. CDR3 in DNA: TGTGCCAGCAGTCCCGGACAGGGGGTGGGGGAGCAGTACTTC. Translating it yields CASSPGQGVGEQYF.

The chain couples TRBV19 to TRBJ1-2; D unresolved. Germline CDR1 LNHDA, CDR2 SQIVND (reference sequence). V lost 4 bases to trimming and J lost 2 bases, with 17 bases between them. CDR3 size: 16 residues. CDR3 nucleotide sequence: TGTGCCAGTAGTACCATCAGCCGAGGGTCGAACTATGGCTACACCTTC. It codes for CASSTISRGSNYGYTF.

The CDR3 DNA reads as TGTGCCACCAGCAGTGTGGTAGCGGGAGTGGCATACAATGAGCAGTTCTTC. Its protein is CATSSVVAGVAYNEQFF. V is TRBV15 and J is TRBJ2-1; TRBD2 matches 9 bases. With V trimmed by 3 bases and J by 4 bases, 10 bases remained unmatched. Germline V gives CDR1 LNHNV, CDR2 YYDKDF (reference sequence). This CDR3 is 17 amino acids long.

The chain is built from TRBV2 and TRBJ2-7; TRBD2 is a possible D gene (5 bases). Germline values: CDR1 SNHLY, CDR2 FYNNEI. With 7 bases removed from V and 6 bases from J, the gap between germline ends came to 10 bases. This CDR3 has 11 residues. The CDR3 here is CASNEGVEQYF. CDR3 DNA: TGTGCCAGCAATGAGGGAGTCGAGCAGTACTTC.

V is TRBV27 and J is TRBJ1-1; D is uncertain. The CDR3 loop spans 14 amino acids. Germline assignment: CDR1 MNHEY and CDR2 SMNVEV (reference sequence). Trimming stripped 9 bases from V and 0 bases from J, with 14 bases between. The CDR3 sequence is CASIHRTLNTEAFF. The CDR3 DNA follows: TGTGCCAGTATCCACAGAACTCTGAACACTGAAGCTTTCTTT.

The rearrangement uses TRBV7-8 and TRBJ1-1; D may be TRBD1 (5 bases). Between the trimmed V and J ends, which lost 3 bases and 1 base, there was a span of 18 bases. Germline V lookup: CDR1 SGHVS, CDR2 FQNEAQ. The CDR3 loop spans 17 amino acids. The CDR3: CASSFGRGTLSNTEAFF. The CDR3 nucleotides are TGTGCCAGCAGCTTCGGGCGGGGGACCCTTTCGAACACTGAAGCTTTCTTT.

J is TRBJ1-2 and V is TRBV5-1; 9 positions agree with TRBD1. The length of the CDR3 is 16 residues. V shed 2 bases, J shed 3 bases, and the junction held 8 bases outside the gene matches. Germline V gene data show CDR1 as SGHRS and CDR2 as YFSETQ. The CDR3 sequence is CASSLSPGQGDYGYTF. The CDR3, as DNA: TGCGCCAGCAGCTTATCACCGGGACAGGGAGACTATGGCTACACCTTC.

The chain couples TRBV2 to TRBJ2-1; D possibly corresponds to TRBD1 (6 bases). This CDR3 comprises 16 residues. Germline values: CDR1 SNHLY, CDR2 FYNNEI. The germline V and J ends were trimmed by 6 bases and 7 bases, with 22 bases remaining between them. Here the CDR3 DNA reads TGTGCCAGCAGATACTTGGACAGTCCAGAGGGGAATGAGCAGTTCTTC. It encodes CASRYLDSPEGNEQFF.

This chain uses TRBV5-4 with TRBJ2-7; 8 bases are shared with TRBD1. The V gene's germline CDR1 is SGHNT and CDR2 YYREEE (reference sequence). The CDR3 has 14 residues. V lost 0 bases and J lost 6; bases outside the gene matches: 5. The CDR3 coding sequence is TGTGCCAGCAGCTTGGCCCGGACAGGGTCCGAGCAGTACTTC. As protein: CASSLARTGSEQYF.